A selection of T cell receptor beta chains follows, all from one sample in a study of monozygotic twins with inflammatory bowel disease. TCRdb reanalyzed the 5' RACE reads and collapses them to one entry per CDR3 protein, without DNA. Found here are about 210,000 distinct CDR3 sequences; the top ten clones hold less than 2%. Sequences were obtained from blood. Receptor source: a human donor with ulcerative colitis or Crohn's disease, or a healthy co-twin of an affected twin (not recorded which). CDR3s include the opening cysteine and the closing phenylalanine or tryptophan. The order of the fields is CDR3 protein, V gene, J gene.

cdr3_aa: CASSHQGGGEKLFF
v_call: TRBV7-2
j_call: TRBJ1-4

cdr3_aa: CASQPPGVYTDTQYF
v_call: TRBV7-9
j_call: TRBJ2-3

cdr3_aa: CASSLLGTGGYNEQFF
v_call: TRBV5-1
j_call: TRBJ2-1

cdr3_aa: CASSLQGNIYEQYF
v_call: TRBV5-1
j_call: TRBJ2-7

cdr3_aa: CASSRGAGGLPSYNEQFF
v_call: TRBV19
j_call: TRBJ2-1

cdr3_aa: CASRRGGMNTEAFF
v_call: TRBV7-9
j_call: TRBJ1-1

cdr3_aa: CASRSSLGGEETQYF
v_call: TRBV6-1
j_call: TRBJ2-5

cdr3_aa: CASSPRLAGTADTQYF
v_call: TRBV18
j_call: TRBJ2-3

cdr3_aa: CASSFSLGGYEQYF
v_call: TRBV27
j_call: TRBJ2-7

cdr3_aa: CASNPIWGANNSPLHF
v_call: TRBV6-1
j_call: TRBJ1-6